One and the same sample provided the 27 T cell receptor beta chains below, sequenced in a study of CD8+CD57+ T cells in acquired aplastic anemia. Investigators profiled TCR beta VDJ and CDR3 from genomic DNA template. TCRdb re-called the reads with MiXCR, one entry per CDR3 protein. This sample has some 150,000 distinct CDR3 sequences, with 71% found just once. Sequencing was done on patients that had shown CD8+CD57+ cell expansion by flow cytometry. The material sequenced was sorted CD4+, CD8+, or CD8+CD57+ T cells (not recorded which) from PBMCs. Source of these receptors: a human donor with aplastic anemia.

Remarks on this clonotype: The junction shows a germline mismatch at one end, possibly a read error. The V call is TRBV19, the J call TRBJ1-6; 8 nucleotides line up with TRBD1. This CDR3 is 14 amino acids long. Germline assignment: CDR1 LNHDA and CDR2 SQIVND (reference sequence). The CDR3 protein is CASSSGQVFSPLHF. DNA for the CDR3: TGTGCCAGTAGTTCGGGACAGGTTTTCTCACCTCTCCACTTT.

The chain has TRBV29-1 and TRBJ2-7; 11 bases fit TRBD2. J gave up 7 bases and V 6 bases, and 5 bases lay outside the gene matches. This CDR3 contains 12 residues. Germline CDR1 and CDR2: SQVTM and ANQGSEA. In nucleotides, the CDR3 is TGCAGCGTCAAAGGGACTAGCGGAGAGCAGTACTTC. Translation gives CSVKGTSGEQYF.

As regards this clonotype: The junction departs from the called germline gene at one end, perhaps through a read error. The CDR3 protein is CASSLEGGSNQPRHF. In DNA form, the CDR3 reads TGTGCCAGCAGCTTGGAGGGAGGAAGCAATCAGCCCCGGCATTTT. The chain is built from TRBV11-2 and TRBJ1-5; no firm D call. This CDR3 comprises 15 residues. Germline CDR1 and CDR2: SGHAT and FQNNGV.

This chain uses TRBV4-3 with TRBJ2-7, with 9 bases that match TRBD1. There are 15 residues in the CDR3. The junction had 8 bases not matched to a gene; V was cut back by 3 bases and J by 5 bases. In germline, CDR1 is LGHNA, CDR2 YSLEER. Written as DNA, the CDR3 is TGCGCCAGCAGCCAGGGGACAGGGTTTAGGAACGAGCAGTACTTC. Its translation: CASSQGTGFRNEQYF.

This chain connects TRBV19 to TRBJ1-6; no definite D call. CDR1 and CDR2 from the germline V gene are LNHDA and SQIVND (reference sequence). There are 13 residues in the CDR3. The germline V and J ends were trimmed by 8 bases and 2 bases, with 7 bases remaining between them. The CDR3 region is CASGMAYNSPLHF. The CDR3 coding sequence is TGTGCCAGTGGGATGGCCTATAATTCACCCCTCCACTTT. Full variable domain (rest looked up from reference TRBV19 and TRBJ1-6): DGGITQSPKYLFRKEGQNVTLSCEQNLNHDAMYWYRQDPGQGLRLIYYSQIVNDFQKGDIAEGYSVSREKKESFPLTVTSAQKNPTAFYLCASGMAYNSPLHFGNGTRLTVT.

J is TRBJ2-5 and V is TRBV29-1; a possible D gene is TRBD1 (6 bases). V gave up 8 bases and J gave up 5 bases, with 18 bases separating them. Germline CDR1 is SQVTM and CDR2 is ANQGSEA. The CDR3 is 13 residues long. Here the CDR3 reads CSIYSQGFETQYF. CDR3 bases: TGCAGCATCTACTCACAGGGCTTCGAGACCCAGTACTTC.

The V and J genes are TRBV15 and TRBJ1-6; D is perhaps TRBD1 (5 bases). Trimming shortened V by 3 bases and J by 3 bases, and 9 bases separated the two germline ends. The CDR3 runs to 15 residues. The germline gives CDR1 LNHNV, CDR2 YYDKDF (reference sequence). The CDR3: CATSRDTSYNSPLHF. The CDR3 DNA reads as TGTGCCACCAGCAGGGACACAAGCTATAATTCACCCCTCCACTTT.

This chain connects TRBV9 to TRBJ2-1; D may be TRBD2 (5 bases). This CDR3 has 13 residues. Germline CDR1 and CDR2: SGDLS and YYNGEE. V dropped 0 bases and J dropped 10 bases, with 11 bases sitting between them. The CDR3: CASSVDSRREQFF. The DNA for the CDR3 is TGTGCCAGCAGCGTAGACTCGAGGAGGGAGCAGTTCTTC.

For the CDR3, the DNA is TGCGCCAGCAGCTTGCGTCAGACCATCTCCCACGAGCAGTACGTC. Amino acids: CASSLRQTISHEQYV. The V gene is TRBV5-1, the J gene TRBJ2-7; the D is unclear. CDR1 and CDR2 (germline): SGHRS, YFSETQ. CDR3 length: 15 amino acids.

This clonotype showed up just a few times. The chain uses TRBV7-9 and TRBJ2-7, with D maybe TRBD1 (5 bases). V gave up 4 bases and J gave up 0 bases, with 13 bases separating them. The CDR3 extends over 15 amino acids. From germline, CDR1 is SEHNR and CDR2 FQNEAQ (reference sequence). CDR3 loop: CASSSRALSSYEQYF. The CDR3 DNA sequence: TGTGCCAGCAGCTCCAGGGCCCTGAGCTCCTACGAGCAGTACTTC.

The chain carries TRBV19 and TRBJ2-3, with 10 bases matching TRBD2. CDR3 length: 18 amino acids. The J segment lost 2 bases and the V segment lost 9 bases, leaving 17 bases of the junction unmatched. From germline, CDR1 is LNHDA and CDR2 SQIVND (reference sequence). CDR3 protein: CASSLGLAGEAITDTQYF. CDR3 nucleotides: TGTGCCAGCAGCTTAGGCCTAGCGGGGGAGGCTATCACAGATACGCAGTATTTT.

The DNA for the CDR3 is TGTGCCATCAGTTACGTGGAGAACACTGAAGCTTTCTTT. As protein: CAISYVENTEAFF. The genes are TRBV10-3 and TRBJ1-1; D is uncertain. Trimming pared 5 bases from V and 1 base from J, leaving 8 bases between. This CDR3 contains 13 residues. CDR1 is ENHRY and CDR2 is SYGVKD in the germline V gene.

As for this clonotype: One junction end does not reproduce the germline sequence, and a read error may be involved. The chain combines TRBV7-2 with TRBJ2-5, with 14 bases matching TRBD2. Germline assignment: CDR1 SGHTA and CDR2 FQGNSA. This CDR3 contains 13 residues. CDR3 coding DNA: TGTGCCAGCAGCTCCCGACTAGCGGGAGGGATAAACTTC. Its translation is CASSSRLAGGINF.

This clonotype was detected many times. The rearrangement joins TRBV10-1 to TRBJ2-2; 16 bases are shared with TRBD2. The trim removed 4 bases at V and 3 bases at J, leaving 5 bases unmatched. Per germline, CDR1 WNHNN and CDR2 SYGVQD (reference sequence). This CDR3 region has 18 residues. In nucleotides, the CDR3 is TGCGCCAGCAGTGCGGGGACTAGCGGGAGGGCCGACACCGGGGAGCTGTTTTTT. Protein sequence: CASSAGTSGRADTGELFF.

This clonotype was seen ten or more times. The chain joins TRBV9 to TRBJ2-6, with 9 bases aligning to TRBD2. V lost 5 bases to trimming and J lost 0 bases; unmatched junction nucleotides: 18. Per the germline V gene, CDR1 is SGDLS and CDR2 is YYNGEE. The CDR3 extends over 21 amino acids. In DNA, the CDR3 is TGTGCCAGCAGTCACGTCGAAGCGGGAGGCTCCACTTACTCTGGGGCCAACGTCCTGACTTTC. Amino acids: CASSHVEAGGSTYSGANVLTF.

The chain employs TRBV29-1 and TRBJ2-5, with 10 positions matching TRBD1. The CDR3 is made up of 15 amino acids. Unmatched junction bases numbered 7, after V lost 2 bases and J lost 4 bases. CDR1 and CDR2 (germline): SQVTM, ANQGSEA. The CDR3 is CSVEPDRGRTETQYF. The CDR3 DNA follows: TGCAGCGTTGAACCCGACAGGGGGCGCACAGAGACCCAGTACTTC.

This clonotype has at least ten counts. V is TRBV7-9 and J is TRBJ1-1; perhaps TRBD1 as D (5 bases). V lost 1 base and J lost 4, with 10 bases in between. The germline V gene has CDR1 SEHNR and CDR2 FQNEAQ (reference sequence). The length of the CDR3 is 14 residues. The CDR3 DNA follows: TGTGCCAGCAGCTTAGAGCCGGGGGGCACTGAAGCTTTCTTT. This encodes CASSLEPGGTEAFF. The full variable domain, completed using reference TRBV7-9 and TRBJ1-1, is DTGVSQNPRHKITKRGQNVTFRCDPISEHNRLYWYRQTLGQGPEFLTYFQNEAQLEKSRLLSDRFSAERPKGSFSTLEIQRTEQGDSAMYLCASSLEPGGTEAFFGQGTRLTVV.

The rearrangement joins TRBV2 to TRBJ2-2; perhaps D is TRBD1 or TRBD2 (5 bases each). Germline values: CDR1 SNHLY, CDR2 FYNNEI. There are 17 residues in the CDR3. Trimming took off 6 bases at V and 2 bases at J, with 19 bases between the two ends. The CDR3 nucleotides are TGTGCCAGCAGCGGACCCCCCGGGACGGTTAACACCGGGGAGCTGTTTTTT. Translating gives CASSGPPGTVNTGELFF. Using reference TRBV2 and TRBJ2-2 for the parts outside the CDR3, the full variable domain is EPEVTQTPSHQVTQMGQEVILRCVPISNHLYFYWYRQILGQKVEFLVSFYNNEISEKSEIFDDQFSVERPDGSNFTLKIRSTKLEDSAMYFCASSGPPGTVNTGELFFGEGSRLTVL.

This rearrangement joins TRBV7-6 to TRBJ2-1, with 11 bases identical to TRBD2. CDR3 length equals 15 residues. In germline, CDR1 is SGHVS, CDR2 FNYEAQ. Germline trimming cut 5 bases from V and 6 bases from J; bases unmatched to any gene: 6. The DNA for the CDR3 is TGTGCCAGCAGCGTACTAGCGGGGGCTTCCAATGAGCAGTTCTTC. Translating gives CASSVLAGASNEQFF.

This chain uses TRBV20-1 with TRBJ1-2; D unresolved. The germline gives CDR1 DFQATT, CDR2 SNEGSKA (reference sequence). The CDR3 contains 13 residues. V shed 2 bases and J shed 4 bases, with 11 bases lying between them. The CDR3 loop is CSARNEGPYGYTF. In DNA form, the CDR3 reads TGCAGTGCTAGAAATGAGGGTCCCTATGGCTACACCTTC.

Concerning this clonotype: One end of the junction is discordant with germline, which a read error may explain. The DNA for the CDR3 is TGCAGTGCTACCGCTCCTGAGCGGTACAACGAGCAGCTCTTC. Its translation is CSATAPERYNEQLF. The chain couples TRBV20-1 to TRBJ2-1; perhaps TRBD2 as D (5 bases). Germline CDR1 is DFQATT and CDR2 is SNEGSKA (reference sequence). This CDR3 comprises 14 residues.

J is TRBJ1-5 and V is TRBV20-1; the D gene is possibly TRBD1 (5 bases). CDR3 length equals 14 residues. Germline V CDR1 and CDR2: DFQATT, SNEGSKA (reference sequence). Between the trimmed V and J ends, which lost 4 bases and 5 bases, there was a span of 15 bases. The chain's CDR3 is CSAKGPTGDQPQHF. The CDR3 DNA follows: TGCAGTGCTAAGGGACCGACGGGCGATCAGCCCCAGCATTTT.

This CDR3 reads CASSLDRGAGADTQYF. The CDR3 coding sequence is TGTGCCAGCAGCTTAGACAGGGGGGCCGGTGCAGATACGCAGTATTTT. The chain couples TRBV7-3 to TRBJ2-3; 9 nucleotides agree with TRBD1. V gave up 2 bases and J gave up 4 bases; unmatched junction bases: 7. Germline values: CDR1 SGHTA, CDR2 FQGTGA. CDR3 size: 16 residues.

The chain combines TRBV7-8 with TRBJ1-2; a weak D match, TRBD1 (6 bases). The CDR3 consists of 12 residues. Per the germline V gene, CDR1 is SGHVS and CDR2 is FQNEAQ. Trimming shortened V by 7 bases and J by 0 bases, and 6 bases separated the two germline ends. The CDR3 DNA is TGTGCCAGCACAGGGGCTAACTATGGCTACACCTTC. Translated: CASTGANYGYTF.

This clonotype was seen only a few times. A much larger clone differs from this one at a single base, so this may be a read error. V is TRBV20-1 and J is TRBJ2-2, with D perhaps matching TRBD1 or TRBD2 (6 bases each). Germline assignment: CDR1 DFQATT and CDR2 SNEGSKA (reference sequence). The CDR3 extends over 15 amino acids. CDR3 sequence reads: CSASSGAGEAGGLFF. DNA of the CDR3: TGCAGTGCCAGCAGTGGGGCAGGGGAAGCCGGGGGGCTGTTTTTT.

V gene TRBV24-1 combines with J gene TRBJ2-3; 13 bases are shared with TRBD2. Losses at the gene ends were 3 bases for V and 4 bases for J; bases not matched to a gene: 3. This CDR3 spans 16 amino acids. Germline CDR1 is KGHDR and CDR2 is SFDVKD. The CDR3 region is CATSDVTSGRADTQYF. The CDR3 DNA follows: TGTGCCACCAGTGATGTCACTAGCGGGAGGGCAGATACGCAGTATTTT.

The chain couples TRBV19 to TRBJ1-1; no clear D gene. The V end lost 7 bases, the J end lost 3 bases, and 12 bases lay between the germline ends. This CDR3 is built from 13 residues. Germline-derived CDR1 and CDR2 are LNHDA and SQIVND (reference sequence). The CDR3 DNA reads as TGTGCCAGTATCCCTCGGTCGGACACTGAAGCTTTCTTT. Translated: CASIPRSDTEAFF.